This T cell receptor beta chain is drawn from a study of blood T cell repertoires in COVID-19. Looking at the study overall: There were acute and convalescent COVID-19 samples, and they came from the United States, Italy and Spain. PBMCs, B-cell-depleted T cells, or T cells provided the cDNA or gDNA that made up the material.

V shed 3 bases and J 4 bases; nucleotides not matched to a gene: 8. The CDR3 contains 15 residues. Looked up from germline, CDR1 is KGHSH and CDR2 is LQKENI. Original methodology: Counts of nucleated cells, estimated from reference gene primer amplification, were obtained. Repertoires were generated with immunoSEQ multiplex PCR, while TCRdb's copy carries only in-frame clones and drops some. For V, J and clone size, that table is used; D and trimming come from the DNA. The table includes about 140,000 clones, 75% to 90% detected once. Sequenced sample: peripheral blood. The origin of this receptor is a woman between 50 and 59 years old with acute or convalescent COVID-19. This sequence joins TRBV18 and TRBJ1-1; 7 bases align to TRBD1. The CDR3 spells CASSPRERQGTEAFF. DNA of the CDR3: TGTGCCAGCTCACCCCGAGAGAGACAGGGCACTGAAGCTTTCTTT.